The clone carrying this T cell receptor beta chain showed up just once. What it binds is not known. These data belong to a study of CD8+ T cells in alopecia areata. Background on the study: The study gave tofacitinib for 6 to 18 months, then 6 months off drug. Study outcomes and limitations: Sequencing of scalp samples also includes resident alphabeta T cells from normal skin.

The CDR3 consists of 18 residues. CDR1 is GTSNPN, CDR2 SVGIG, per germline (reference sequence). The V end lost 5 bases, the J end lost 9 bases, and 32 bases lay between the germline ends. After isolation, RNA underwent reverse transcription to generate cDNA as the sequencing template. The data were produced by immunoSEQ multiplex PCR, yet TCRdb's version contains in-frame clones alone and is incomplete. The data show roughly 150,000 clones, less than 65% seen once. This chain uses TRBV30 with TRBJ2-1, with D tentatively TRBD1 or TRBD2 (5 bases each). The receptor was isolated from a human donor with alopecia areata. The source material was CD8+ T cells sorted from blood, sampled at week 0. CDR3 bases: TGTGCCTGGGTCCGGGACGGGACCTTTTTAACTAAGGGGAGTGAGCAGTTCTTC. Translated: CAWVRDGTFLTKGSEQFF. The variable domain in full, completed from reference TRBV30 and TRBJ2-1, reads SQTIHQWPATLVQPVGSPLSLECTVEGTSNPNLYWYRQAAGRGLQLLFYSVGIGQISSEVPQNLSASRPQDRQFILSSKKLLLSDSGFYLCAWVRDGTFLTKGSEQFFGPGTRLTVL.